What follows are 22 T cell receptor beta chains derived from one specimen sequenced in a study of CD4 T cell repertoires in COVID-19. Assay: immunoSEQ multiplex PCR; the TCRdb copy retains only in-frame clones and omits some. The sample yields 60,000 to 90,000 clones, 83% seen once. This material consisted of CD4+ T cells from peripheral blood, taken after recovery from COVID-19. The receptors were sampled from a human donor who had COVID-19.

DNA of the CDR3: TGTGCCAGTAGTACCCCCTCAGGGGACAGCTACAACTATGGCTACACCTTC. It specifies CASSTPSGDSYNYGYTF. V is TRBV19 and J is TRBJ1-2, with TRBD1 matching 7 bases. CDR1 and CDR2 from the germline V gene are LNHDA and SQIVND (reference sequence). V shed 4 bases, J shed 2 bases, and the junction held 13 bases outside the gene matches. This CDR3 is 17 amino acids long.

This chain connects TRBV7-2 to TRBJ1-1, with a possible D match to TRBD1 (5 bases). Per the germline V gene, CDR1 is SGHTA and CDR2 is FQGNSA. V dropped 5 bases and J dropped 4 bases, with 11 bases sitting between them. The CDR3 length is 13 residues. As DNA, the CDR3 is TGTGCCAGCAGCACAGGAGGTTCCACTGAAGCTTTCTTT. This gives the protein CASSTGGSTEAFF.

The chain couples TRBV5-1 to TRBJ2-7; TRBD1 might be the D (5 bases). Between the trimmed V and J ends, which lost 0 bases and 3 bases, there was a span of 13 bases. Germline values: CDR1 SGHRS, CDR2 YFSETQ. This CDR3 spans 15 amino acids. The CDR3 nucleotides are TGCGCCAGCAGCTTGGTAACAGGCCCAGTCTACGAGCAGTACTTC. It yields the protein CASSLVTGPVYEQYF.

The rearrangement uses TRBV5-1 and TRBJ2-5; the match to TRBD2 covers 9 bases. Germline CDR1 is SGHRS and CDR2 is YFSETQ. V trimming: 0 bases; J trimming: 2 bases; junction bases outside the gene matches: 2. CDR3 length: 15 amino acids. The CDR3 DNA reads as TGCGCCAGCAGCTTGGGACTAGCGGAACAAGAGACCCAGTACTTC. It codes for CASSLGLAEQETQYF.

The chain uses TRBV7-8 and TRBJ2-3; D unclear. The CDR3 length is 14 residues. Germline V gene data show CDR1 as SGHVS and CDR2 as FQNEAQ. Trimming removed 2 bases at V and 0 bases at J, with 6 bases between. The chain's CDR3 is CASSLSISTDTQYF. As DNA, the CDR3 is TGTGCCAGCAGCTTATCCATTAGCACAGATACGCAGTATTTT. The whole variable domain, remainder taken from reference TRBV7-8 and TRBJ2-3, is GAGVSQSPRYKVAKRGQDVALRCDPISGHVSLFWYQQALGQGPEFLTYFQNEAQLDKSGLPSDRFFAERPEGSVSTLKIQRTQQEDSAVYLCASSLSISTDTQYFGPGTRLTVL.

The rearrangement joins TRBV6-6 to TRBJ2-5, with a possible D match to TRBD2 (6 bases). CDR1 and CDR2 (germline): MNHNY, SVGAGI (reference sequence). This CDR3 is built from 12 residues. The ends were cut back, 9 bases at V and 1 base at J, with 9 bases in the middle. The CDR3 sequence: CASGTAQETQYF. The CDR3 nucleotides are TGTGCCAGTGGGACTGCCCAAGAGACCCAGTACTTC.

The chain is built from TRBV12-5 and TRBJ2-3, with TRBD1 identical over 9 bases. The V and J ends lost 5 bases and 4 bases, in that order; junction bases with no gene match: 10. From germline, CDR1 is LGHNT and CDR2 FRNRAP. This CDR3 comprises 16 residues. The CDR3 loop is CASGPRGTGIPDTQYF. CDR3 DNA sequence: TGTGCTAGTGGTCCCCGCGGGACAGGGATTCCAGATACGCAGTATTTT.

Here the CDR3 reads CASSRLAGGGYEQYF. CDR3 coding DNA: TGTGCCAGCAGCCGACTAGCGGGAGGGGGCTACGAGCAGTACTTC. V and J are TRBV6-5 and TRBJ2-7; TRBD2 matches 14 bases. Unmatched junction bases numbered 4, after V lost 6 bases and J lost 3 bases. CDR3 length equals 15 residues. The germline V gene encodes CDR1 MNHEY and CDR2 SVGAGI.

V is TRBV19 and J is TRBJ1-5; 8 bases fit TRBD1. The CDR3 covers 15 residues. The germline V gene encodes CDR1 LNHDA and CDR2 SQIVND (reference sequence). Trimming removed 7 bases from V and 5 bases from J; junction bases left unmatched: 10. The CDR3 region is CASTNTGQGHQPQHF. For the CDR3, the DNA is TGTGCCAGTACGAACACCGGACAGGGCCATCAGCCCCAGCATTTT.

The gene calls are TRBV4-2 and TRBJ1-2, with D tentatively TRBD1 (5 bases). V dropped 0 bases and J dropped 4 bases, with 15 bases sitting between them. Germline V gives CDR1 LGHNA, CDR2 YNFKEQ. The CDR3 sequence is 16 residues long. The CDR3 loop reads CASSQDRGTEFYGYTF. The CDR3 nucleotides are TGTGCCAGCAGCCAAGATCGAGGGACGGAGTTCTATGGCTACACCTTC.

As for this clone: Additional DNA sequences in this sample encode the identical CDR3. V usage is TRBV2 and J usage is TRBJ2-5; TRBD2 aligns across 12 bases. V gave up 6 bases and J gave up 0 bases; unmatched junction bases: 5. The CDR3 runs to 16 residues. The germline V gene has CDR1 SNHLY and CDR2 FYNNEI. In nucleotides, the CDR3 is TGTGCCAGCAGGGGCGGGACTAGCGGGTACCAAGAGACCCAGTACTTC. Translating gives CASRGGTSGYQETQYF.

The chain couples TRBV9 to TRBJ2-2; D is unresolved. This CDR3 is 13 amino acids long. The V gene lost 0 bases and the J gene lost 7 bases, with 7 bases spanning the gap. CDR1 and CDR2 from the germline V gene are SGDLS and YYNGEE. The CDR3 region is CASSVAGIGELFF. In DNA form, the CDR3 reads TGTGCCAGCAGCGTAGCTGGGATCGGGGAGCTGTTTTTT.

This chain connects TRBV19 to TRBJ2-5; the match to TRBD1 covers 7 bases. CDR1 and CDR2 from the germline V gene are LNHDA and SQIVND (reference sequence). J lost 3 bases, V lost 5 bases, and 6 bases had no gene match. There are 14 residues in the CDR3. The CDR3 region is CASSQTGTEETQYF. CDR3 DNA: TGTGCCAGTAGTCAGACCGGGACAGAAGAGACCCAGTACTTC.

The V call is TRBV27, the J call TRBJ1-5; no firm D call. V was pared by 3 bases and J by 3 bases, with 9 bases between. CDR1 is MNHEY, CDR2 SMNVEV, per germline (reference sequence). This CDR3 spans 14 amino acids. This CDR3 is CASSFAGNNQPQHF. CDR3 nucleotides: TGTGCCAGCAGTTTCGCTGGGAACAATCAGCCCCAGCATTTT.

The chain combines TRBV7-8 with TRBJ1-3; D gene uncertain. V was trimmed by 2 bases and J by 0 bases, leaving 5 bases between them. In germline, CDR1 is SGHVS, CDR2 FQNEAQ. CDR3 size: 14 residues. CDR3 DNA: TGTGCCAGCAGCTTATCAGGCTCTGGAAACACCATATATTTT. This encodes CASSLSGSGNTIYF.

V and J are TRBV5-1 and TRBJ2-1, with 11 positions matching TRBD2. The V segment lost 5 bases and the J segment 4 bases; nucleotides outside the gene matches: 2. This CDR3 has 14 residues. Germline loops: CDR1 SGHRS, CDR2 YFSETQ. The CDR3 nucleotides are TGCGCCAGCAGTGGGACTAGCGGATACAATGAGCAGTTCTTC. As protein: CASSGTSGYNEQFF.

The J gene is TRBJ2-4, the V gene TRBV4-1; 7 nucleotides align to TRBD2. Per the germline V gene, CDR1 is MGHRA and CDR2 is YSYEKL. CDR3 size: 18 residues. Trimming cost V 1 base and J 1 base; bases outside gene matches: 10. The CDR3 sequence: CASSQAGGGSVAKNIQYF. The CDR3 DNA follows: TGCGCCAGCAGCCAAGCTGGCGGCGGGAGTGTGGCCAAAAACATTCAGTACTTC.

The chain recombines TRBV18 with TRBJ1-1; D is uncertain. Deletions cut 0 bases from V and 1 base from J, with 6 bases between. The CDR3 length is 14 residues. Germline assignment: CDR1 KGHSH and CDR2 LQKENI. CDR3 loop: CASSPPGRNTEAFF. The CDR3 DNA reads as TGTGCCAGCTCACCACCAGGGAGGAACACTGAAGCTTTCTTT.

The V and J genes are TRBV6-1 and TRBJ2-3, with TRBD1 as a possible D gene (5 bases). The length of the CDR3 is 16 residues. Germline V gives CDR1 MNHNS, CDR2 SASEGT. Deletions cut 2 bases from V and 8 bases from J, with 20 bases between. The CDR3 DNA sequence: TGTGCCAGCAGTGAACAAAAAGGGGCTTCTCTAGGTACGCAGTATTTT. It translates to CASSEQKGASLGTQYF.

The V gene is TRBV6-5, the J gene TRBJ2-2; D is unresolved. CDR1 is MNHEY and CDR2 is SVGAGI in the germline V gene. The V end lost 4 bases, the J end lost 7 bases, and 4 bases lay between the germline ends. The CDR3 consists of 11 residues. In DNA form, the CDR3 reads TGTGCCAGCAGTTGGGGCGGGGAGCTGTTTTTT. Its protein is CASSWGGELFF.

This chain joins TRBV7-9 and TRBJ1-2; perhaps TRBD1 as D (5 bases). CDR1 SEHNR and CDR2 FQNEAQ come from the germline V gene (reference sequence). V was trimmed by 5 bases and J by 4 bases, leaving 20 bases between them. The CDR3 runs to 16 residues. CDR3 sequence (DNA): TGTGCCAGCAGCCAGGGAGGAGCGCCCGTCTCCTATGGCTACACCTTC. Its translation is CASSQGGAPVSYGYTF.

Only a few counts were recorded for this clone. This chain connects TRBV4-1 to TRBJ1-2; D is ambiguous. The CDR3 loop spans 14 amino acids. Germline V gene lookup returns CDR1 MGHRA and CDR2 YSYEKL. Trimming removed 1 base at V and 4 bases at J, with 10 bases between. CDR3 in amino acids: CASSQVGDSYGYTF. The DNA of the CDR3 is TGCGCCAGCAGCCAAGTGGGAGATAGCTATGGCTACACCTTC.